Included here is one T cell receptor (beta chain) sequence, with context. What it binds is unknown. Healthy bone marrow donors supplied every sample. Donors were nominally healthy when sampled, though unrecorded immune exposures were likely. 60 Vbeta and 13 Jbeta primers were used in PCR. Assay used: immunoSEQ multiplex PCR; TCRdb lists only in-frame clones, some missing. The table has over 130,000 clones, roughly 88% seen once; the top ten hold 0.4% to 0.55%. The sample originates from a study of cytomegalovirus exposure and HLA in healthy donors. At the level of the study: Earlier findings included 100 million to 130 million unique TCR beta sequences obtained from some 180 million T cells. Study conclusions and caveats: With further analysis later on, most CMV-associated TCR beta chains appeared HLA-restricted.

Germline V gene sequence: CDR1 SGHNT, CDR2 YYREEE (reference sequence). The CDR3 is 15 amino acids. V was cut by 0 bases and J by 7 bases, with 16 bases left in between. The sample taken for sequencing was PBMCs. The TCR comes from a woman aged 40 to 55 in good health and CMV-seronegative. The chain joins TRBV5-4 to TRBJ2-5; D is perhaps TRBD1 (5 bases). The chain's CDR3 is CASSLVQGAYRTQYF. The CDR3 DNA reads TGTGCCAGCAGCTTGGTGCAGGGTGCGTATCGGACCCAGTACTTC.